This TCR beta chain comes out of a study of shared clonotypes between healthy human individuals. Clones were sequenced by immunoSEQ multiplex PCR, and TCRdb holds only the in-frame ones, with some missing. The sample consists of about 700,000 clones, 92% of them appearing once. As concerns this clone: Its antigen is currently unknown.

Points from the study as a whole: Genetic and exposure-history diversity was limited by the few donors.

Only CD45RO-negative cells positively selected for CCR7 counted as naive CD8 cells, so terminally differentiated effector memory CD45RA+ cells were excluded. The sequenced material came from naive CD8+ T cells sorted from blood. The clonotype was recovered from a man aged 25-40 years in good health.

The CDR3 bases are TGCGCCAGCAGCCAAACTTCCGGGCCTAACTACGAGCAGTACTTC. This sequence encodes CASSQTSGPNYEQYF. V and J are TRBV4-3 and TRBJ2-7; D is uncertain. This CDR3 spans 15 amino acids. In germline, CDR1 is LGHNA, CDR2 YSLEER. Trimming took 2 bases from V and 3 from J, leaving 14 bases between them.